This passage covers 8 T cell receptor beta chains from one sample sequenced in a study of a mutant IDH1 vaccine in newly diagnosed glioma. Sequenced by immunoSEQ multiplex PCR; TCRdb stores in-frame clones only, minus some. The profile shows some 49,000 clones, less than 85% of them singletons. No cognate antigen is known for these TCRs. Time point specified: week 47, end of study. With topical imiquimod, each dose of the vaccine consisted of 300 ug of mutant IDH1 20-mer peptide. The input for sequencing was PBMCs, taken from a glioma patient whose treatment included an IDH1 peptide vaccine. The receptor set was obtained from a woman aged 40 to 55 with glioma. Some clones in this sample may be carry-over from other donors' samples.

This rearrangement joins TRBV5-4 to TRBJ2-5; 10 bases match TRBD2. V shed 2 bases, J shed 4 bases, and the junction held 2 bases outside the gene matches. Germline assignment: CDR1 SGHNT and CDR2 YYREEE (reference sequence). The CDR3 is 14 amino acids. The CDR3 nucleotides read TGTGCCAGCAGCTTAGCGGGGGGGCGAGAGACCCAGTACTTC. Protein: CASSLAGGRETQYF.

The chain is built from TRBV30 and TRBJ1-5; tentatively, D is TRBD1 (5 bases). V lost 4 bases and J lost 7, with 20 bases in between. Per germline, CDR1 GTSNPN and CDR2 SVGIG (reference sequence). The CDR3 sequence is 15 residues long. The chain's CDR3 is CAWTPGTFSGQPQHF. As DNA, the CDR3 is TGTGCCTGGACACCCGGGACCTTTAGTGGACAGCCCCAGCATTTT. The full variable domain, in which reference TRBV30 and TRBJ1-5 provide the parts outside the CDR3, is SQTIHQWPATLVQPVGSPLSLECTVEGTSNPNLYWYRQAAGRGLQLLFYSVGIGQISSEVPQNLSASRPQDRQFILSSKKLLLSDSGFYLCAWTPGTFSGQPQHFGDGTRLSIL.

A few counts support this clone. The chain couples TRBV30 to TRBJ1-1; weak D call: TRBD1 (5 bases). Germline values: CDR1 GTSNPN, CDR2 SVGIG (reference sequence). Trimming removed 3 bases at V and 1 base at J, with 9 bases between. The CDR3 runs 13 residues. This CDR3 reads CAWSREGNTEAFF. The CDR3 nucleotides are TGTGCCTGGAGCAGGGAGGGGAACACTGAAGCTTTCTTT.

The gene calls are TRBV10-3 and TRBJ2-3; 9 bases map to TRBD1. The CDR3 totals 18 residues. Losses at the gene ends were 2 bases for V and 0 bases for J; bases not matched to a gene: 9. From germline, CDR1 is ENHRY and CDR2 SYGVKD. The CDR3 spells CAISEAPGQGFSTDTQYF. The DNA of the CDR3 is TGTGCCATCAGTGAGGCTCCGGGACAGGGATTTAGCACAGATACGCAGTATTTT.

In this sample, this clone turned up once. The chain combines TRBV19 with TRBJ2-5; 7 nucleotides match TRBD1. After removal of 6 bases from V and 5 bases from J, the junction contained 12 bases not matched to a gene. Germline assignment: CDR1 LNHDA and CDR2 SQIVND (reference sequence). The CDR3 runs to 15 residues. DNA for the CDR3: TGTGCCAGTAGCCGCCAACAGACAGGGCTGGAGACCCAGTACTTC. Translating it yields CASSRQQTGLETQYF. The full variable domain, with the rest looked up from reference TRBV19 and TRBJ2-5, is DGGITQSPKYLFRKEGQNVTLSCEQNLNHDAMYWYRQDPGQGLRLIYYSQIVNDFQKGDIAEGYSVSREKKESFPLTVTSAQKNPTAFYLCASSRQQTGLETQYFGPGTRLLVL.

V usage is TRBV5-8 and J usage is TRBJ1-6, with 9 bases matching TRBD1. The V gene's germline CDR1 is SGHTS and CDR2 YDEGEE. The ends lost 3 bases at V and 2 bases at J; junction bases unmatched: 0. CDR3 size: 15 residues. CDR3 coding DNA: TGTGCCAGCAGCTGGACAGGGGCCTATAATTCACCCCTCCACTTT. Translating gives CASSWTGAYNSPLHF.

The chain joins TRBV2 to TRBJ1-5; weak D call: TRBD1 (5 bases). With 5 bases removed from V and 2 bases from J, the gap between germline ends came to 10 bases. Germline V gene data show CDR1 as SNHLY and CDR2 as FYNNEI. The CDR3 runs 14 residues. The DNA of the CDR3 is TGTGCCAGCAGTCCAGGGTATGGCAATCAGCCCCAGCATTTT. Its translation: CASSPGYGNQPQHF.

The chain has TRBV6-6 and TRBJ2-7, with D possibly being TRBD1 or TRBD2 (5 bases each). Germline values: CDR1 MNHNY, CDR2 SVGAGI (reference sequence). Trimming left V 5 bases short and J 3 bases short, with 17 bases between. The CDR3 sequence is 15 residues long. The CDR3 protein is CASSTLDPGRYEQYF. As DNA, the CDR3 is TGTGCCAGCAGTACCCTGGACCCGGGACGCTACGAGCAGTACTTC.